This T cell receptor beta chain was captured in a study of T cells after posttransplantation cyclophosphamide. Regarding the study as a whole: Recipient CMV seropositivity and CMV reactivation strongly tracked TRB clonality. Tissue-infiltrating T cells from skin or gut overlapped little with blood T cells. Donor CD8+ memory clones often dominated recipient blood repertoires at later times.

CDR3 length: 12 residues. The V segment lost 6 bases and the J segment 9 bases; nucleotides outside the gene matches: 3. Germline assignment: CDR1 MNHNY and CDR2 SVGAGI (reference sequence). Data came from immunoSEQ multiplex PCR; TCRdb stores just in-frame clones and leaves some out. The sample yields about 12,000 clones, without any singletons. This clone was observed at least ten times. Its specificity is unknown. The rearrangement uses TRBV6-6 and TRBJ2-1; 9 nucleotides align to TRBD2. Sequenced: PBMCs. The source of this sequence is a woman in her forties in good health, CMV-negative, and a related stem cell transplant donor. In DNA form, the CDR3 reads TGTGCCAGCAGGCGGGAGGGCGGTGAGCAGTTCTTC. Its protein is CASRREGGEQFF.